This T cell receptor beta chain was identified in a study of regulatory T cells in long-lasting Graves disease. Study-wide results and limits: Persistent patients had a count of shared public clonotypes (around 2,500) that exceeded that of new patients (966).

In its sample, this clonotype was seen many times. Its antigen is as yet unknown. Time point indicated: persistent/refractory GD, antithyroid drugs over 5 years with positive TRAb. Construction of the TCR library relied on RNA isolated from PBMCs. Arm-PCR of CDR3 regions and iRepertoire HTBI primers were the basis on which TCR beta libraries were built. Authors' data handling: Segment identification across samples yielded 62 TRBV and more than 11 TRBJ segments. TCRdb re-called the multiplex PCR reads with MiXCR, one entry per CDR3 protein. TCRdb, not the authors, supplied the V and J calls. Here the sample spans around 460,000 distinct CDR3 sequences, 20% to 25% being singletons. The TCR originated in a female donor with Graves disease. The sequenced sample was peripheral blood mononuclear cells (PBMCs), obtained when the disease was refractory, from a patient treated with antithyroid drugs.

CDR3 sequence: CASSDRDDYGYTF. The CDR3 DNA follows: TGTGCCAGCAGTGACCGGGACGACTATGGCTACACCTTC. This chain joins TRBV2 and TRBJ1-2, with a weak D call TRBD1 (5 bases). CDR1 and CDR2 from the germline V gene are SNHLY and FYNNEI. The CDR3 loop spans 13 amino acids. Trimming cost V 3 bases and J 3 bases, with 8 bases left between them.